What follows is one T cell receptor beta chain and its context. Antigen specificity is unknown. This entry belongs to a study of beta chain features in type 1 diabetes. Germline-derived CDR1 and CDR2 are SGDLS and YYNGEE. This CDR3 is built from 15 residues. J was trimmed by 2 bases and V by 3 bases; bases with no gene match: 2. Whole-study findings and limits: In these data, an HLA type influence on TCRB rearrangement remained unresolved. Relative to healthy donors, patients appeared to have naive, central memory and Treg TCRB repertoires that were more similar. Significant though moderate, a shortening of TCRB CDR3s appeared in all four CD4+ subsets of Type 1 diabetes patients. A pattern of fewer insertions and more deletions at VDJ junctions was seen in type 1 diabetes patients.

Investigators reverse transcribed all isolated RNA, so they sequenced expressed TCRB transcripts. Repertoires were generated with immunoSEQ multiplex PCR, while TCRdb's copy carries only in-frame clones and drops some. The data show 330,000 or so clones, roughly an eighth seen once. Sequencing was carried out using naive CD4+ T cells from blood. This chain links TRBV9 with TRBJ2-1; 10 bases line up with TRBD2. This TCR derives from a young woman with type 1 diabetes. This CDR3 reads CASSALAGAYNEQFF. The CDR3 DNA reads TGTGCCAGCAGCGCTCTAGCGGGGGCCTACAATGAGCAGTTCTTC.